This TCR beta chain was profiled in a study of cytomegalovirus exposure and HLA in healthy donors. Study findings and constraints: Earlier analysis looked at TCR beta V segments, and most were productive about 90% or about 30% of the time.

V was pared by 4 bases and J by 1 base, with 9 bases of the junction left unmatched. The CDR3 runs to 16 residues. The V gene's germline CDR1 is SGHAT and CDR2 FQNNGV. PCR was performed using 60 Vbeta and 13 Jbeta primers. The repertoire was sequenced with immunoSEQ multiplex PCR; TCRdb's copy has only in-frame clones and lacks some. The sample holds about 180,000 clones, 80% seen once. Comments on this clone: What it binds is unknown.

This chain connects TRBV11-2 to TRBJ1-2; 7 bases align to TRBD1. The source material was PBMCs. The sequence came from a girl aged 5 to 17 in good health and CMV-seropositive. CDR3 DNA sequence: TGTGCCAGCAGCTCTCCTGGGGACAGACTTAACTATGGCTACACCTTC. As protein: CASSSPGDRLNYGYTF.